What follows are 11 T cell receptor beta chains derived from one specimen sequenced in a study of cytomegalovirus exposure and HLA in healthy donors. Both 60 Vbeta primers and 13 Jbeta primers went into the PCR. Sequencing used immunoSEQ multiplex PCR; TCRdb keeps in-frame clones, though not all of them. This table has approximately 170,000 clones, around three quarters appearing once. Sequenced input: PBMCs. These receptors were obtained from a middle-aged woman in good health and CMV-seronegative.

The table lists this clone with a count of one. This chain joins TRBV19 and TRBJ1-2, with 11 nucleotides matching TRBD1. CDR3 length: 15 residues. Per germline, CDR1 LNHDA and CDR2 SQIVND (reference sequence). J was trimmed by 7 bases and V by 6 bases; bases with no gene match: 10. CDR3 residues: CASSSRDRGLGGYTF. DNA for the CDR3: TGTGCCAGTAGCAGCCGGGACAGGGGGTTAGGTGGCTACACCTTC. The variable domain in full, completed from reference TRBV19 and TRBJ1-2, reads DGGITQSPKYLFRKEGQNVTLSCEQNLNHDAMYWYRQDPGQGLRLIYYSQIVNDFQKGDIAEGYSVSREKKESFPLTVTSAQKNPTAFYLCASSSRDRGLGGYTFGSGTRLTVV.

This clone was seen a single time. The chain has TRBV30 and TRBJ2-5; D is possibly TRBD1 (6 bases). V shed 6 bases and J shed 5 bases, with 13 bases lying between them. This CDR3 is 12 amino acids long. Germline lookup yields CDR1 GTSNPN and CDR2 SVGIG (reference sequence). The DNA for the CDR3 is TGTGCCTGTTCAGGGCAGGGGGAGACCCAGTACTTC. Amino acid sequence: CACSGQGETQYF.

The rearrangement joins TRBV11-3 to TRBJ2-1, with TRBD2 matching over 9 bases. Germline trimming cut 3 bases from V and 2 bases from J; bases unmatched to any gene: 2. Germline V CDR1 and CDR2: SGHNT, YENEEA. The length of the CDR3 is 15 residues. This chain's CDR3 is CASSLTSGPYNEQFF. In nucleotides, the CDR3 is TGTGCCAGCAGCTTGACTAGCGGCCCCTACAATGAGCAGTTCTTC.

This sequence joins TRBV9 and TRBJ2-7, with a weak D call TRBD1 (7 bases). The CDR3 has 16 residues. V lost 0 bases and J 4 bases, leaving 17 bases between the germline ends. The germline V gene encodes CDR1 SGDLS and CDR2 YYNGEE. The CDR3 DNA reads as TGTGCCAGCAGCGTAGCAGGGGGGAGCCCCGGGTACGAGCAGTACTTC. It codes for CASSVAGGSPGYEQYF.

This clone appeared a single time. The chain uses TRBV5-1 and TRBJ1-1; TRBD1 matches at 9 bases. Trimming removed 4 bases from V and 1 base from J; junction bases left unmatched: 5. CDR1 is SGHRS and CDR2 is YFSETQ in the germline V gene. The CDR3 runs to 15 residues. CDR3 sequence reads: CASSGQGNANTEAFF. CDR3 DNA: TGCGCCAGCAGCGGACAGGGGAATGCGAACACTGAAGCTTTCTTT.

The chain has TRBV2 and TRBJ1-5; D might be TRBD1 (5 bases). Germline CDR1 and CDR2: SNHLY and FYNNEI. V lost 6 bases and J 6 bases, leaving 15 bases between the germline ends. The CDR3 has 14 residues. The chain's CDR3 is CASRGGREGQPQHF. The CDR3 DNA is TGTGCCAGCAGGGGGGGAAGGGAGGGTCAGCCCCAGCATTTT. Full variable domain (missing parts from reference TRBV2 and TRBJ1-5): EPEVTQTPSHQVTQMGQEVILRCVPISNHLYFYWYRQILGQKVEFLVSFYNNEISEKSEIFDDQFSVERPDGSNFTLKIRSTKLEDSAMYFCASRGGREGQPQHFGDGTRLSIL.

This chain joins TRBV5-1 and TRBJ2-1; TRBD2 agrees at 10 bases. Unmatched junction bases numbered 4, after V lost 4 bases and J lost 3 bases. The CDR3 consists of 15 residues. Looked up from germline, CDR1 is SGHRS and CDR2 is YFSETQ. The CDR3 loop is CASSASGSVYNEQFF. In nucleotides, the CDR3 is TGCGCCAGCAGCGCTAGCGGGAGTGTCTACAATGAGCAGTTCTTC. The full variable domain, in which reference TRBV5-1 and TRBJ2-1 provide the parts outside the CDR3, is KAGVTQTPRYLIKTRGQQVTLSCSPISGHRSVSWYQQTPGQGLQFLFEYFSETQRNKGNFPGRFSGRQFSNSRSEMNVSTLELGDSALYLCASSASGSVYNEQFFGPGTRLTVL.

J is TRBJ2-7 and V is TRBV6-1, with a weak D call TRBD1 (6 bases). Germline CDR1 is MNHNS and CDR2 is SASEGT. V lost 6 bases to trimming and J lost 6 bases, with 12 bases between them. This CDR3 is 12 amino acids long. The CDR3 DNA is TGTGCCAGCAGGTATGGGGGCTCCGAGCAGTACTTC. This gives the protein CASRYGGSEQYF.

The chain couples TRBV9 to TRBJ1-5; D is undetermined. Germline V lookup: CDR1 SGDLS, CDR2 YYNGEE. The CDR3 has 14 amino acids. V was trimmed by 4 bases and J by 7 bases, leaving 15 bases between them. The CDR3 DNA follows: TGTGCCAGCAGCCCTCAGGCGTACGAACAGCCCCAGCATTTT. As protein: CASSPQAYEQPQHF. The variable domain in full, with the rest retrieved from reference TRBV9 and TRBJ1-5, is DSGVTQTPKHLITATGQRVTLRCSPRSGDLSVYWYQQSLDQGLQFLIQYYNGEERAKGNILERFSAQQFPDLHSELNLSSLELGDSALYFCASSPQAYEQPQHFGDGTRLSIL.

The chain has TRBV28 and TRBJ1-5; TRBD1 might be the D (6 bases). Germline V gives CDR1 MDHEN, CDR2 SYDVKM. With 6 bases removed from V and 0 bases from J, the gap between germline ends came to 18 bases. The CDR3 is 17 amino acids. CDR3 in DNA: TGTGCCAGCAGCCTTATAAAAACAGGGAATAGCAATCAGCCCCAGCATTTT. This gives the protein CASSLIKTGNSNQPQHF.

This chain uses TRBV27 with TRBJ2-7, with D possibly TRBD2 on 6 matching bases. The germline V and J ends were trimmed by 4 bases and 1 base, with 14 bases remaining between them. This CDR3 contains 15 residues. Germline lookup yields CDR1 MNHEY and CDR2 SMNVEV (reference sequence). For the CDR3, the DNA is TGTGCCAGCAGTTCATTAAGGGCGGGGTCCTACGAGCAGTACTTC. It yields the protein CASSSLRAGSYEQYF.